This T cell receptor beta chain emerged from a study of T cell repertoires in cytomegalovirus infection. As for the study in general: A matching HLA type, together with CMV infection, was signaled by public TCR beta signatures.

This clonotype has ten or more counts. Its antigen remains unidentified. Study conclusions and caveats: Cumulative public TCR beta family frequency identified CMV carriers with the relevant HLA. Dominating the ex vivo response were HLA-C-restricted CMV-specific TCR beta clonotypes.

Germline V gene sequence: CDR1 SGDLS, CDR2 YYNGEE. With V trimmed by 4 bases and J by 9 bases, 6 bases remained unmatched. The CDR3 spans 13 residues. TCRdb reprocessed the reads via MiXCR and lists one record per CDR3 protein. The sample consists of 210,000 or so distinct CDR3 sequences, approximately 7% of them appearing once. This receptor was taken from a human donor in good health (CMV status not recorded). Some clones in this sample may be carry-over from other donors' samples. The chain links TRBV9 to TRBJ2-1; 8 bases are a match to TRBD2. Sequencing was carried out using PBMCs. The CDR3 sequence: CASSSGGPGEQFF. CDR3 DNA: TGTGCCAGCAGCTCGGGGGGGCCCGGTGAGCAGTTCTTC.